At least ten counts were recorded for the clone carrying this T cell receptor beta chain. What it binds is unknown. The CDR3 consists of 15 residues. Germline V gives CDR1 LGHDT, CDR2 YNNKEL (reference sequence). V lost 0 bases and J lost 2, with 9 bases in between. This sample is part of a study of T cells in Graves' hyperthyroidism and ophthalmopathy. Overall study findings and caveats: Ophthalmopathy got predicted by the model a median around six months before its onset.

It was considered stable Graves' hyperthyroidism when ophthalmopathy did not progress within 18 months. Patients aged 18 to 65 with hyperthyroidism were newly diagnosed, with duration under 2 months. What was amplified from RNA transcripts were TCR beta CDR3 regions. TCR CDR3 regions were first amplified by RT-PCR with HTBI primers. TCRdb independently ran MiXCR on the multiplex PCR reads; one entry per CDR3 protein. This table has around 420,000 distinct CDR3 sequences, roughly an eighth appearing once. This sequence originates from a woman between 18 and 30 years old with Graves' hyperthyroidism. This rearrangement joins TRBV3-1 to TRBJ2-3; D is uncertain. Sequencing was carried out using blood. CDR3 in amino acids: CASSQEDGATDTQYF. CDR3 sequence (DNA): TGTGCCAGCAGCCAAGAGGACGGAGCCACAGATACGCAGTATTTT.